What follows are 12 T cell receptor beta chains derived from one specimen sequenced in a study of T cell responses to AZD1222 COVID-19 vaccine. The method was immunoSEQ multiplex PCR; TCRdb's version includes in-frame clones alone and lacks a portion of them. The sample consists of some 150,000 clones, 89% of them appearing once. Specimen: peripheral blood, collected on day 0 of AZD1222 vaccination. Source of these receptors: an adult in good health.

The rearrangement links TRBV3-1 (or the pseudogene TRBV3-2) to TRBJ1-4; 8 bases line up with TRBD1. Germline V gene lookup returns CDR1 LGHDT and CDR2 YNNKEL (reference sequence). Trimming cost V 1 base and J 10 bases; bases outside gene matches: 11. The CDR3 loop spans 16 amino acids. The CDR3 region has the DNA TGTGCCAGCAGCCAAGGCCACAGGGGGGGCTTAGGAAAACTGTTTTTT. Translating gives CASSQGHRGGLGKLFF.

The rearrangement joins TRBV28 to TRBJ2-7, with 14 bases fitting TRBD2. Germline trimming cut 6 bases from V and 3 bases from J; bases unmatched to any gene: 4. Per the germline V gene, CDR1 is MDHEN and CDR2 is SYDVKM. The CDR3 consists of 15 residues. CDR3: CASRRTSGGSYEQYF. DNA for the CDR3: TGTGCCAGCAGGAGGACTAGCGGGGGGAGCTACGAGCAGTACTTC.

The chain combines TRBV29-1 with TRBJ2-2; TRBD2 might be the D (6 bases). V was cut by 6 bases and J by 1 base, with 18 bases left in between. The CDR3 is 16 amino acids. Germline V gene sequence: CDR1 SQVTM, CDR2 ANQGSEA. CDR3 sequence (DNA): TGCAGCGTGCTCGACCCCGGGGGTAAGAACACCGGGGAGCTGTTTTTT. It codes for CSVLDPGGKNTGELFF.

The gene calls are TRBV4-2 and TRBJ2-7; no clear D. The germline V gene encodes CDR1 LGHNA and CDR2 YNFKEQ. V was clipped by 4 bases and J by 5 bases, with 9 bases between them. The CDR3 is 12 amino acids. The CDR3 DNA follows: TGTGCCAGCAGCCGAGGAAGTGACGAGCAGTACTTC. Protein product: CASSRGSDEQYF.

The chain joins TRBV6-2 or TRBV6-3 to TRBJ2-7; TRBD1 agrees at 8 bases. The CDR3 totals 14 residues. Germline CDR1 MNHEY, CDR2 SVGEGT. The J segment lost 2 bases and the V segment lost 2 bases, leaving 2 bases of the junction unmatched. Here the CDR3 reads CASSYGQGPYEQYF. In DNA form, the CDR3 reads TGTGCCAGCAGTTACGGACAGGGCCCCTACGAGCAGTACTTC.

This clone has a single count. This chain links TRBV6-5 with TRBJ1-1, with D uncertain. Deletions cut 0 bases from V and 6 bases from J, with 11 bases between. The CDR3 length is 14 residues. The germline V gene has CDR1 MNHEY and CDR2 SVGAGI. Here the CDR3 DNA reads TGTGCCAGCAGTTACTCGAGGAGAGTCTCTGAAGCTTTCTTT. It encodes CASSYSRRVSEAFF.

The chain employs TRBV6-1 and TRBJ1-2, with TRBD1 as a possible D gene (6 bases). V lost 0 bases to trimming and J lost 1 base, with 12 bases between them. The germline gives CDR1 MNHNS, CDR2 SASEGT. The CDR3 contains 16 residues. CDR3 amino acids: CASSEAADRINYGYTF. CDR3 coding DNA: TGTGCCAGCAGTGAAGCGGCTGACAGGATTAACTATGGCTACACCTTC.

The chain couples TRBV13 to TRBJ1-1; D might be TRBD1 (6 bases). Germline CDR1 PRHDT, CDR2 FYEKMQ (reference sequence). V was clipped by 5 bases and J by 5 bases, with 12 bases between them. CDR3 size: 13 residues. CDR3 protein: CASSRRGLTEAFF. The CDR3 DNA sequence: TGTGCCAGCAGCCGCAGGGGATTGACTGAAGCTTTCTTT.

The rearrangement links TRBV6-6 to TRBJ2-2, with 9 bases aligning to TRBD1. V was clipped by 6 bases and J by 7 bases; unmatched bases: 9. This CDR3 is built from 15 residues. Germline assignment: CDR1 MNHNY and CDR2 SVGAGI (reference sequence). CDR3 in DNA: TGTGCCAGCAGCAACGGACAGGGGATAATCGGGGAGCTGTTTTTT. Translation: CASSNGQGIIGELFF.

The chain links TRBV9 to TRBJ2-7, with 7 nucleotides matching TRBD2. The germline gives CDR1 SGDLS, CDR2 YYNGEE. CDR3 length equals 15 residues. The J segment lost 0 bases and the V segment lost 0 bases, leaving 3 bases of the junction unmatched. As DNA, the CDR3 is TGTGCCAGCAGCGTAGATGGCGGGAGCTCCTACGAGCAGTACTTC. Its translation: CASSVDGGSSYEQYF.

V and J are TRBV30 and TRBJ2-1; tentatively, D is TRBD2 (7 bases). CDR3 length equals 15 residues. Trimming removed 3 bases from V and 1 base from J, with 13 bases in between. CDR1 and CDR2 (germline): GTSNPN, SVGIG (reference sequence). CDR3 protein: CAWSRRGGSYNEQFF. The CDR3 coding sequence is TGTGCCTGGAGCCGAAGGGGGGGTTCCTACAATGAGCAGTTCTTC.

This clone was found once. For the CDR3, the DNA is TGCGCCAGCAGTCAGACCGGGATCCCTATAGGGGAAAAACTGTTTTTT. Its protein product is CASSQTGIPIGEKLFF. The chain links TRBV23-1 to TRBJ1-4, with no clear D. TRBV23-1 is noted as an ORF with a role that remains uncertain. Trimming cost V 3 bases and J 8 bases, with 19 bases left between them. The CDR3 has 16 amino acids.